This note documents a single TCR beta chain sequence. Its binding antigen is unknown. It has no much larger one-base neighbor in the sample; base qualities were not kept. The germline ends are 16 bases apart after V is trimmed by 8 bases and J by 8 bases. From cysteine to phenylalanine, the CDR3 is 13 amino acids long. The read is trimmed to its CDR3 DNA, 39 bases read in frame from base 1. CDR1 MGHDK and CDR2 SYGVNS were looked up in the germline V gene. This entry belongs to a study of neoadjuvant anti-PD-1 for oral cavity cancer (dated by TCRdb to the early 2020s). With respect to the entire study: Before curative-intent surgical resection, most patients were given three to four biweekly doses of nivolumab at 3 mg/kg. For patients who did not progress, a fourth nivolumab dose was given around day 43, followed by definitive surgical resection on days 50-56. Responders were defined as patients with complete response, partial response or stable disease by RECIST 1.1; non-responders were defined as patients with progression. The parent correlative cohort included some 13 patients, with an approximately 30% response rate. Results the study describes overall, beyond this receptor: Within PBMCs, T cell clonality (Gini index) was significantly higher in non-responders than responders after neoadjuvant nivolumab. TCR analyses included only a few patients per response group, and the authors called for larger cohorts for validation. Higher pretreatment blood Treg/Th17 ratios correlated with both higher pretreatment blood TCRbeta clonality and lower post-treatment tumor TCRbeta clonality.

For deep sequencing, PBMC libraries mostly used roughly 0.5 ug of input genomic DNA, with six replicates for each sample. The immunoSEQ hsTCRbeta kit was used to prepare TCRbeta libraries according to the manufacturer's instructions. Sequencing of the completed libraries took place using an Illumina NovaSeq 6000 S4 flow cell after they had been pooled to around 3.3 nM. The original pipeline was this. The immunoSEQ Analyzer handled quality control and preprocessing of the raw data. The analysis was restricted to productive rearrangements, with each unique CDR3 amino acid sequence defining a clonotype. Using the R package tcR, the researchers computed the Gini-Simpson index as their estimate of repertoire clonality. Student's t test was used to compare Gini indices, and Pearson correlation was used to assess associations with tumor size change. Sourced from immuneACCESS, this table was stored by TCRdb with only in-frame sequences that have V and J called. A share of the clones is absent; for the studies checked, an unresolved V gene accounts for under half, and the remainder has no known explanation. V and J calls and clone size are copied from that table; D and trimming were computed from the DNA. Within this sample are 65,000 to 95,000 clones, with 84% of them counted one time only. The ten biggest clones cover 3.1% of the sample.

The time point label on this specimen signifies: before neoadjuvant nivolumab. The patients had newly diagnosed stage II-IVA oral cavity squamous cell carcinoma and had not received any prior systemic or radiation treatment. The cohort was made up of patients with locally advanced, HPV-negative oral cavity squamous cell carcinoma. No culture maintenance or expansion was done, as the peripheral blood mononuclear cells went straight to analysis. The samples were drawn from a longitudinal correlative study tied to a single-arm phase II trial testing neoadjuvant nivolumab in oral cavity squamous cell carcinoma. Subject-matched pre- and post-treatment PBMCs and tumors from three responders and three non-responders were subjected to genomic DNA-based TCRbeta sequencing. Peripheral blood mononuclear cells were drawn once before nivolumab treatment and a second time after treatment, when surgery took place. Genomic DNA was isolated from PBMCs using the Maxwell RSC DNA from Cells kit.

The sequence was obtained from a person between 35 and 79 years old with oral cavity squamous cell carcinoma. This receptor chain uses TRBV25-1 and TRBJ2-1; TRBD2 is perhaps the D gene, given 5 matching bases. The specimen comprised PBMCs, sampled before nivolumab (anti-PD-1) treatment. This receptor carries the CDR3 CASGRTGEDEQFF. The bases are TGTGCCAGCGGTAGGACTGGCGAGGATGAGCAGTTCTTC.